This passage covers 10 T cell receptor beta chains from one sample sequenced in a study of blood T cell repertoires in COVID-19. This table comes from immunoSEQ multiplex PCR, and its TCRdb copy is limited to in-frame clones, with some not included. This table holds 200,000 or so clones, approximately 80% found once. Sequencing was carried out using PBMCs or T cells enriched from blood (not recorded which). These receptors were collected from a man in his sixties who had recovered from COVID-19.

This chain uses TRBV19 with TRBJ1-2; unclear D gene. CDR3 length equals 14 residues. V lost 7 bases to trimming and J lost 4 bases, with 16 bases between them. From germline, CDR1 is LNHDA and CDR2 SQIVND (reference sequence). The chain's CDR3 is CASNPSAGTYGYTF. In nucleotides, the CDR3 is TGTGCCAGTAACCCAAGTGCAGGAACCTATGGCTACACCTTC.

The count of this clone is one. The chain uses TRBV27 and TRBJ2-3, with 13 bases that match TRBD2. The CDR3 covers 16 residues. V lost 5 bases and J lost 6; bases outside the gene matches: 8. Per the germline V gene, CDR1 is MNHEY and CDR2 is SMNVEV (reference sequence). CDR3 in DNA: TGTGCCAGCAGTCCCACTAGCGGGGGGGCCGTGGATACGCAGTATTTT. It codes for CASSPTSGGAVDTQYF.

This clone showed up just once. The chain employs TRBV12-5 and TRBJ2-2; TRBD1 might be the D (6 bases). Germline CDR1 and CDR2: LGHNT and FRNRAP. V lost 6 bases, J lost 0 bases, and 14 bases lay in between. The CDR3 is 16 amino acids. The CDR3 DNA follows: TGTGCTAGTGGCCAAAGGACAGCAGCGAACACCGGGGAGCTGTTTTTT. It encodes CASGQRTAANTGELFF. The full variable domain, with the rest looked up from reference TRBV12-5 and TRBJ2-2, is DARVTQTPRHKVTEMGQEVTMRCQPILGHNTVFWYRQTMMQGLELLAYFRNRAPLDDSGMPKDRFSAEMPDATLATLKIQPSEPRDSAVYFCASGQRTAANTGELFFGEGSRLTVL.

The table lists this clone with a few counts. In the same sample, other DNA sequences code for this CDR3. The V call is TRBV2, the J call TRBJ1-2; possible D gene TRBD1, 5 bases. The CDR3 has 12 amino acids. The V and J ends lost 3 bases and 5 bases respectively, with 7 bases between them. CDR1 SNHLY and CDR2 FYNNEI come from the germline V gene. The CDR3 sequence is CASSEGQYGYTF. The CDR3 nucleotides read TGTGCCAGCAGTGAGGGGCAGTATGGCTACACCTTC.

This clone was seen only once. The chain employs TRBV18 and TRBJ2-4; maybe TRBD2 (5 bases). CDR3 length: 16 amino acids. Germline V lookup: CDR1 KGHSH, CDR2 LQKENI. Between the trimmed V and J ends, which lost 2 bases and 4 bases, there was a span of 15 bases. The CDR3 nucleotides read TGTGCCAGCTCACCAGTAGATAGTGGAGGTAAAAACATTCAGTACTTC. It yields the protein CASSPVDSGGKNIQYF.

CDR3 nucleotide sequence: TGCGCCAGCAGCCAAGACCGGGGGGGATCTGTCTATGGCTACACCTTC. Its protein is CASSQDRGGSVYGYTF. This chain uses TRBV4-3 with TRBJ1-2; a possible D gene is TRBD1 (5 bases). The CDR3 has 16 residues. Germline CDR1 reads LGHNA; CDR2 reads YSLEER. The V end lost 0 bases, the J end lost 4 bases, and 15 bases lay between the germline ends.

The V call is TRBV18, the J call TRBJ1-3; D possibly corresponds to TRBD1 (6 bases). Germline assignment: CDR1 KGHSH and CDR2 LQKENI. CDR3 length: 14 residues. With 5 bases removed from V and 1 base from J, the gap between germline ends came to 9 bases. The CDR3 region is CASSDRLSGNTIYF. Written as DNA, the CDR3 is TGTGCCAGCTCAGACAGGTTATCTGGAAACACCATATATTTT.

Here the CDR3 reads CASSFGGSGANVLTF. In DNA form, the CDR3 reads TGTGCCAGCAGCTTCGGGGGCTCTGGGGCCAACGTCCTGACTTTC. The V call is TRBV7-2, the J call TRBJ2-6, with D perhaps TRBD2 (6 bases). CDR1 is SGHTA and CDR2 is FQGNSA in the germline V gene. Trimming left V 3 bases short and J 0 bases short, with 6 bases between. CDR3 length: 15 residues.

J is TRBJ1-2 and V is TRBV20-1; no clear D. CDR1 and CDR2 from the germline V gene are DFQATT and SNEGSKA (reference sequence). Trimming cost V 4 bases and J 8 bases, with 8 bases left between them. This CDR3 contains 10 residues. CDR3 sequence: CSATGFGYTF. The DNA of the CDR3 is TGCAGTGCTACAGGTTTCGGCTACACCTTC.

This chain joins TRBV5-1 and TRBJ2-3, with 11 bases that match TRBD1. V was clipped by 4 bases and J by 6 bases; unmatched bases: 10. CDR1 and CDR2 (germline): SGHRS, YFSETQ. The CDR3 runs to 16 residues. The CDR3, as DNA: TGCGCCAGCAGCGGGACAGGACAGGGGGCGTTGGATACGCAGTATTTT. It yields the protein CASSGTGQGALDTQYF.